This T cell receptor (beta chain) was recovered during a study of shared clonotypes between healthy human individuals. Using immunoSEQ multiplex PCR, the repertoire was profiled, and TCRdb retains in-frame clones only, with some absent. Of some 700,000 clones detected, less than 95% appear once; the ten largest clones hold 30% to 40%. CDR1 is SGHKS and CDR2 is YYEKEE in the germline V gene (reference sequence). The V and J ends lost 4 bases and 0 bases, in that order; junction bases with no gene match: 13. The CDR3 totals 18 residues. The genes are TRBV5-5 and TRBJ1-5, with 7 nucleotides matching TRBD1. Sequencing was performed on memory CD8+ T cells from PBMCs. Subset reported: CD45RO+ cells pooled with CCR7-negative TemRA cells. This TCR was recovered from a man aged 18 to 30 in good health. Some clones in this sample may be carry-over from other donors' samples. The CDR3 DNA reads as TGTGCCAGCAGCCCAACATACAGGGGACAATATAGCAATCAGCCCCAGCATTTT. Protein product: CASSPTYRGQYSNQPQHF.